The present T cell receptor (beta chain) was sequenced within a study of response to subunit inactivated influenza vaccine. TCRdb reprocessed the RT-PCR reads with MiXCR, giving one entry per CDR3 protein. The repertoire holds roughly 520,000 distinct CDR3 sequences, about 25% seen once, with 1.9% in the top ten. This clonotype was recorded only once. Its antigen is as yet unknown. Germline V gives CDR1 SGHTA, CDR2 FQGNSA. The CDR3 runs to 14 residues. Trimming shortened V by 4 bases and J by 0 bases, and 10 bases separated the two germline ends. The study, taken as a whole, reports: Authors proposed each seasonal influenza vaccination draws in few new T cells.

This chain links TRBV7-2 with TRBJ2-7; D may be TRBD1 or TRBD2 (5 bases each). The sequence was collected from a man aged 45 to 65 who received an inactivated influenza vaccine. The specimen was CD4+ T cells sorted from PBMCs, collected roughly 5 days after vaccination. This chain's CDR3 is CASSSGRSSYEQYF. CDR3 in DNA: TGTGCCAGCAGCTCGGGACGGAGCTCCTACGAGCAGTACTTC.